This T cell receptor (beta chain) came from a study of cytomegalovirus exposure and HLA in healthy donors. 13 Jbeta primers and 60 Vbeta primers were used for the PCR. The repertoire was sequenced with immunoSEQ multiplex PCR; TCRdb's copy has only in-frame clones and lacks some. The data show about 180,000 clones, 70% to 80% seen once. V lost 3 bases, J lost 2 bases, and 1 base stayed unmatched. The CDR3 length is 14 residues. CDR1 is LGHNA, CDR2 YNFKEQ, per germline. Material: PBMCs. The source of this sequence is a male donor in good health and CMV-seronegative. V usage is TRBV4-2 and J usage is TRBJ1-5; the match to TRBD1 covers 7 bases. In DNA form, the CDR3 reads TGTGCCAGCAGCCACACAGGGGGCAATCAGCCCCAGCATTTT. As protein: CASSHTGGNQPQHF.